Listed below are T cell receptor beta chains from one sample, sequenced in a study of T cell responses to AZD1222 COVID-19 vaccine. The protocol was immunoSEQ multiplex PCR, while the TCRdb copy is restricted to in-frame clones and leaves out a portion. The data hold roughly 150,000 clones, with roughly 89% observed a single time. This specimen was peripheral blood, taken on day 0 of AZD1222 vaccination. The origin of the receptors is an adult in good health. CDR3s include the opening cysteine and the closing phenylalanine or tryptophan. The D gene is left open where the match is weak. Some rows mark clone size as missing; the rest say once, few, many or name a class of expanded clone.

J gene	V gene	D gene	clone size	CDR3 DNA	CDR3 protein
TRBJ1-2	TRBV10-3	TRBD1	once	TGTGCCATCTTTATGGGGACAGGAGCAAGCTACACCTTC	CAIFMGTGASYTF
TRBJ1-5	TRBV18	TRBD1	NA	TGTGCCAGCTCACCGGACAGGACGCAGCCCCAGCATTTT	CASSPDRTQPQHF
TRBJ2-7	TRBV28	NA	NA	TGTGCCAGCAGTTTTCTAGGAGAAGACAAGTCCTACGAGCAGTACTTC	CASSFLGEDKSYEQYF
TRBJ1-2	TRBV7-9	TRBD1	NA	TGTGCCAGCAGCGGTCCCGGGACAGGGCGCCATGGCTACACCTTC	CASSGPGTGRHGYTF
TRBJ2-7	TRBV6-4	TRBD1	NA	TGTGCCAGCAGTGCCGAGACAGGGATGAGCTACGAGCAGTACTTC	CASSAETGMSYEQYF
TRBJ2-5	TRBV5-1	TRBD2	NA	TGCGCCAGCAGCGGGACTAGCGCCGAGACCCAGTACTTC	CASSGTSAETQYF
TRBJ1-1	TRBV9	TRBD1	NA	TGTGCCAGCAGCGCCAGACAGGGTTTAGACGTAGCTTTCTTT	CASSARQGLDVAFF
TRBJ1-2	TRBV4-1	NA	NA	TGCGCCAGCAGCCAAGACAGGGGATCTAACTATGGCTACACCTTC	CASSQDRGSNYGYTF
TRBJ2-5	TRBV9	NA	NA	TGTGCCAGCAGCGTAGGGGTACAAGAGACCCAGTACTTC	CASSVGVQETQYF
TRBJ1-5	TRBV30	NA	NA	TGTGCCTGGAGTGGACGGAGGAATCAGCCCCAGCATTTT	CAWSGRRNQPQHF
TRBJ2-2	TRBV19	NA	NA	TGTGCCAGTAAAACCCAGGGAACCGGGGAGCTGTTTTTT	CASKTQGTGELFF
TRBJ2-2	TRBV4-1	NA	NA	TGCGCCAGCAGCATACGGACGGATTACACCGGGGAGCTGTTTTTT	CASSIRTDYTGELFF
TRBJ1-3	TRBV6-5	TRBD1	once	TGTGCCAGCACCCCAGTTGGACAGGGGAGGAACACCATATATTTT	CASTPVGQGRNTIYF
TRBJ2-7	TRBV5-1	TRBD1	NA	TGCGCCAGCAGCGTGGCCGGGACAGTCTACGAGCAGTACTTC	CASSVAGTVYEQYF